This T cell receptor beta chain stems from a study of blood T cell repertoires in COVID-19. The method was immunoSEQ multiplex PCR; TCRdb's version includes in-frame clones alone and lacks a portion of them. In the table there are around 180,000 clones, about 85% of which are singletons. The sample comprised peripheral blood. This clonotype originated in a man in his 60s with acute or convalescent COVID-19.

Here the CDR3 reads CAWRPGLNSGNTIYF. CDR3 DNA: TGTGCCTGGAGACCGGGACTGAACTCTGGAAACACCATATATTTT. V usage is TRBV30 and J usage is TRBJ1-3; D possibly corresponds to TRBD1 (5 bases). The V end was cut by 3 bases, the J end by 0 bases, with 12 bases between. CDR1 GTSNPN and CDR2 SVGIG come from the germline V gene (reference sequence). The CDR3 runs 15 residues.